Listed here are 18 T cell receptor beta chains from one sample, sequenced in a study of blood T cell repertoires in COVID-19. Some clones are missing from TCRdb's copy, which holds only in-frame ones; the method was immunoSEQ multiplex PCR. This sample carries about 160,000 clones, 84% of them seen once, and the ten largest clones take approximately 7.7%. What was sequenced was peripheral blood. These receptors all stem from a man in his forties or fifties who had recovered from COVID-19.

The gene calls are TRBV5-1 and TRBJ1-1; no reliable D call. V lost 4 bases and J lost 0, with 13 bases in between. Germline loops: CDR1 SGHRS, CDR2 YFSETQ. This CDR3 region has 15 residues. CDR3 protein: CASSPPEGMNTEAFF. The CDR3 bases are TGCGCCAGCAGCCCCCCGGAGGGTATGAACACTGAAGCTTTCTTT. Combining the CDR3 with reference TRBV5-1 and TRBJ1-1 gives the whole variable domain KAGVTQTPRYLIKTRGQQVTLSCSPISGHRSVSWYQQTPGQGLQFLFEYFSETQRNKGNFPGRFSGRQFSNSRSEMNVSTLELGDSALYLCASSPPEGMNTEAFFGQGTRLTVV.

The chain employs TRBV7-6 and TRBJ2-7; TRBD2 matches 10 bases. The V gene end was trimmed by 6 bases and the J gene end by 2 bases; junction bases not matched to a gene: 7. The germline gives CDR1 SGHVS, CDR2 FNYEAQ. The CDR3 is 15 residues long. Here the CDR3 reads CASSLSGGATYEQYF. CDR3 in DNA: TGTGCCAGCAGTTTAAGCGGGGGGGCGACCTACGAGCAGTACTTC.

The J gene is TRBJ2-3, the V gene TRBV5-1; TRBD1 matches 7 bases. From germline, CDR1 is SGHRS and CDR2 YFSETQ. The CDR3 sequence is 14 residues long. V trimming: 3 bases; J trimming: 3 bases; junction bases outside the gene matches: 4. The CDR3 coding sequence is TGCGCCAGCAGCTGGGGACAGAAGACAGATACGCAGTATTTT. It translates to CASSWGQKTDTQYF.

This rearrangement joins TRBV6-5 to TRBJ1-2; the match to TRBD1 covers 7 bases. The germline V gene encodes CDR1 MNHEY and CDR2 SVGAGI. The CDR3 has 13 amino acids. With V trimmed by 8 bases and J by 3 bases, 6 bases remained unmatched. The CDR3 loop is CASRTGPYYGYTF. The CDR3 DNA sequence: TGTGCCAGCCGGACAGGTCCTTACTATGGCTACACCTTC.

This sequence joins TRBV11-2 and TRBJ2-7; 8 nucleotides line up with TRBD2. Losses at the gene ends were 5 bases for V and 1 base for J; bases not matched to a gene: 10. This CDR3 region has 16 residues. CDR1 is SGHAT and CDR2 is FQNNGV in the germline V gene. This CDR3 reads CASSHPMSGSSYEQYF. Here the CDR3 DNA reads TGTGCCAGCAGCCATCCCATGAGCGGGAGTTCCTACGAGCAGTACTTC.

The chain combines TRBV5-4 with TRBJ1-5; D gene ambiguous. The germline V gene has CDR1 SGHNT and CDR2 YYREEE (reference sequence). This CDR3 has 14 amino acids. Trimming shortened V by 0 bases and J by 7 bases, and 11 bases separated the two germline ends. The CDR3 coding sequence is TGTGCCAGCAGCTTGGAAGGTTCAGGCCAGCCCCAGCATTTT. The encoded protein is CASSLEGSGQPQHF. The full variable domain, with the rest looked up from reference TRBV5-4 and TRBJ1-5, is ETGVTQSPTHLIKTRGQQVTLRCSSQSGHNTVSWYQQALGQGPQFIFQYYREEENGRGNFPPRFSGLQFPNYSSELNVNALELDDSALYLCASSLEGSGQPQHFGDGTRLSIL.

The chain combines TRBV28 with TRBJ2-5; 8 nucleotides align to TRBD1. The CDR3 sequence is 13 residues long. V lost 10 bases and J lost 5; bases outside the gene matches: 9. The germline V gene has CDR1 MDHEN and CDR2 SYDVKM. The CDR3 nucleotides read TGTGCCATCGGACAGGGAGTAGGGGAGACCCAGTACTTC. Encoded protein: CAIGQGVGETQYF.

The V and J genes are TRBV4-3 and TRBJ1-1; D possibly corresponds to TRBD1 (5 bases). Germline values: CDR1 LGHNA, CDR2 YSLEER. The ends were cut back, 2 bases at V and 0 bases at J, with 10 bases in the middle. The CDR3 spans 15 residues. The CDR3: CASSQFGGLNTEAFF. The CDR3 nucleotides read TGCGCCAGCAGCCAATTCGGGGGTTTGAACACTGAAGCTTTCTTT.

Concerning this clone: The junction and the germline gene differ at one end; a read error may be behind it. The chain combines TRBV7-8 with TRBJ2-7; 8 bases line up with TRBD2. CDR3 length equals 14 residues. Germline V CDR1 and CDR2: SGHVS, FQNEAQ. The CDR3 is CASRLAGPTYEQYF. The CDR3 DNA reads TGTGCCAGCAGATTAGCGGGGCCGACCTACGAGCAGTACTTC.

This chain connects TRBV3-1 (or the pseudogene TRBV3-2) to TRBJ2-1, with D tentatively TRBD2 (6 bases). V lost 4 bases and J lost 7, with 8 bases in between. CDR3 size: 12 residues. Germline V lookup: CDR1 LGHDT, CDR2 YNNKEL (reference sequence). This CDR3 reads CASSRGLNEQFF. CDR3 DNA: TGTGCCAGCAGCCGCGGACTAAATGAGCAGTTCTTC.

The V gene is TRBV5-5, the J gene TRBJ2-3; tentative D call: TRBD2 (5 bases). This CDR3 has 13 residues. The germline V gene encodes CDR1 SGHKS and CDR2 YYEKEE (reference sequence). Between the trimmed V and J ends, which lost 0 bases and 5 bases, there was a span of 7 bases. The CDR3 is CASSLVSEDTQYF. CDR3 DNA: TGTGCCAGCAGCTTGGTTAGCGAAGATACGCAGTATTTT.

The gene calls are TRBV5-4 and TRBJ2-1, with D hard to call. The CDR3 totals 12 residues. Germline assignment: CDR1 SGHNT and CDR2 YYREEE (reference sequence). Between the trimmed V and J ends, which lost 0 bases and 8 bases, there was a span of 6 bases. The CDR3 here is CASSLVRDEQFF. The CDR3 nucleotides read TGTGCCAGCAGCTTGGTTCGGGATGAGCAGTTCTTC.

This clone was detected a few times. CDR3 in amino acids: CASSSAVNTEAFF. In DNA, the CDR3 is TGTGCCAGCAGTTCGGCGGTGAACACTGAAGCTTTCTTT. The chain carries TRBV12-3 or TRBV12-4 and TRBJ1-1, with D unresolved. Trimming shortened V by 4 bases and J by 0 bases, and 6 bases separated the two germline ends. The CDR3 runs to 13 residues.

The V gene is TRBV5-4, the J gene TRBJ1-1; D unclear. V was pared by 0 bases and J by 5 bases, with 14 bases between. CDR1 and CDR2 (germline): SGHNT, YYREEE (reference sequence). This CDR3 region has 15 residues. CDR3 sequence reads: CASSLGLGEGTEAFF. The CDR3 DNA reads TGTGCCAGCAGCTTGGGGCTGGGAGAAGGGACTGAAGCTTTCTTT. The complete variable domain, with remaining parts taken from reference TRBV5-4 and TRBJ1-1, reads ETGVTQSPTHLIKTRGQQVTLRCSSQSGHNTVSWYQQALGQGPQFIFQYYREEENGRGNFPPRFSGLQFPNYSSELNVNALELDDSALYLCASSLGLGEGTEAFFGQGTRLTVV.

The gene calls are TRBV10-1 and TRBJ2-7; D might be TRBD1 (5 bases). The V gene lost 9 bases and the J gene lost 2 bases, with 17 bases spanning the gap. The germline gives CDR1 WNHNN, CDR2 SYGVQD (reference sequence). The CDR3 length is 14 residues. The CDR3 coding sequence is TGCGCCAGTCAGCATAGGACACCAACCTACGAGCAGTACTTC. Translation: CASQHRTPTYEQYF.

A few counts support this clone. The V gene is TRBV6-5, the J gene TRBJ1-4; D is undetermined. CDR3 length: 13 amino acids. V gave up 2 bases and J gave up 4 bases, with 5 bases separating them. Germline CDR1 MNHEY, CDR2 SVGAGI. In nucleotides, the CDR3 is TGTGCCAGCAGTTACGAGGGTAATGAAAAACTGTTTTTT. Translating it yields CASSYEGNEKLFF.

The chain couples TRBV5-4 to TRBJ1-3, with D hard to call. CDR1 SGHNT and CDR2 YYREEE come from the germline V gene (reference sequence). Trimming cost V 4 bases and J 4 bases, with 18 bases left between them. This CDR3 region has 16 residues. The CDR3 DNA sequence: TGTGCCAGCAGCCGACGAGGGAACTTAAGGGGAAACACCATATATTTT. It codes for CASSRRGNLRGNTIYF.

J is TRBJ2-7 and V is TRBV4-2; D unresolved. This CDR3 comprises 14 residues. Germline V lookup: CDR1 LGHNA, CDR2 YNFKEQ. Deletions cut 0 bases from V and 7 bases from J, with 13 bases between. CDR3 region: CASSQDRFRWEQYF. For the CDR3, the DNA is TGTGCCAGCAGCCAAGATCGTTTTCGGTGGGAGCAGTACTTC.